The source of this T cell receptor (beta chain) is a study of blood T cell repertoires in COVID-19 (dated by TCRdb to 2018 to 2020). Background on the whole study: The collaborator samples originated in the United States, Italy and Spain and spanned the acute and convalescent phases of COVID-19. The material from the prospective study consisted of cDNA or gDNA derived from T cells, B-cell-depleted T cells, or PBMCs. Deeply sampled blood TCRbeta repertoires from subjects exposed to, actively infected with, or recovered from COVID-19 were included in the dataset. The repertoires were made available in a free public database intended to serve as a resource for research on the immune response to SARS-CoV-2. The samples were drawn from the first 160 participants of the ongoing ImmuneRACE study and from under 1,500 subjects provided by 6 global collaborators. The sample metadata nearly always contained a de-identified subject ID, COVID-19 status, age in years and sex. Where available, HLA class I and class II types were obtained from metadata supplied by the sample provider rather than from assay-based typing.

As encoded in the germline V gene, CDR1 is MGHRA while CDR2 is YSYEKL. Its CDR3 holds 14 amino acids, cysteine through phenylalanine. Just CDR3 DNA is preserved here, 42 bases in frame from base 1. General conclusions and limits of the study: How much clinical and demographic metadata was included differed by source and by participant, and the metadata was provided uncurated.

TCRbeta CDR3 regions were amplified from genomic DNA using the immunoSEQ Assay, a bias-controlled multiplex PCR. The authors' analysis ran thus. The number of nucleated cells in each sample was estimated by amplification of reference gene primers within the assay. Sequence reads were collapsed and filtered to measure the absolute abundance of every unique TCRbeta CDR3 rearrangement. For each sample, productive Simpson clonality was calculated as the square root of Simpson's diversity index over productive rearrangements. TCRdb took this table from immuneACCESS and kept in-frame rearrangements with V and J called. Such tables lack part of the clones; where checked against another copy, unresolved V genes explain under half of the gap, and the rest is unexplained. Clone size and V and J calls were adopted from that table, with D and trimming inferred from the DNA. This sample has approximately 170,000 clones in its table, and about 81% of those were observed once. Approximately 10% of the sample comes from the top ten.

For this clone: Its specific antigen is unknown. At one end the junction does not follow the germline gene, possibly because of a read error.

Whole blood was collected in K2EDTA tubes by collaborating institutions according to the institutions' own protocols. For TCRbeta analysis, collaborators shipped samples in one of three forms: frozen whole blood, isolated PBMCs, or DNA extracted from either of those sample types. Sample: peripheral blood. The source of this sequence is a man aged 55 to 70 with active or convalescent COVID-19. Recombination connected TRBV4-1 to TRBJ1-3; 6 matching bases give a weak D call of TRBD1. CDR3 reads: CASRQVDSRDTIYF. The nucleotides read TGCGCCAGCAGACAAGTGGACAGTCGCGACACCATATATTTT.